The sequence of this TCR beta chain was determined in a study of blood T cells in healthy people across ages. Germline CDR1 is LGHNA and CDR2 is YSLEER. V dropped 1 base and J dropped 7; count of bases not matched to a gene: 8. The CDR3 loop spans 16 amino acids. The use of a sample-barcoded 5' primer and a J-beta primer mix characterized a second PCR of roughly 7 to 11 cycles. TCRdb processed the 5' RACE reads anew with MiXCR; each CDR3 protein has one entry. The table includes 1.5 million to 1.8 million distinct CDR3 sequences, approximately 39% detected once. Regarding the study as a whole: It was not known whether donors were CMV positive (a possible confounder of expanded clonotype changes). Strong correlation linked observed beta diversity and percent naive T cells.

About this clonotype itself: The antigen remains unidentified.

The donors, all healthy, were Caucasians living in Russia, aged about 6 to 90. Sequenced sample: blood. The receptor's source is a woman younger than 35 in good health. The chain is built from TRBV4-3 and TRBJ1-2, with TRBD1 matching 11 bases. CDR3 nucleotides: TGCGCCAGCAGCCAAGGAGGACAGGGGGCTAGTTTTGGCTACACCTTC. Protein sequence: CASSQGGQGASFGYTF.